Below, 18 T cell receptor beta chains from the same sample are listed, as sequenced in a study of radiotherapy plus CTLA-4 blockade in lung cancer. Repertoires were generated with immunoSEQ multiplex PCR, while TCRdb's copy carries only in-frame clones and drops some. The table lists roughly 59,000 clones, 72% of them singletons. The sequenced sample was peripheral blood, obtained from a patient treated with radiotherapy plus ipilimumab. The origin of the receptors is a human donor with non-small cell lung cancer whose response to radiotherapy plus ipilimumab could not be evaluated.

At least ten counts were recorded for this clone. Here the CDR3 DNA reads TGCGCCAGCAGCTTTGAGGGACAGGCGAACACCGGGGAGCTGTTTTTT. It encodes CASSFEGQANTGELFF. The genes are TRBV5-1 and TRBJ2-2; TRBD1 matches 8 bases. The CDR3 is 16 residues long. CDR1 and CDR2 (germline): SGHRS, YFSETQ. The junction had 3 bases not matched to a gene; V was cut back by 2 bases and J by 0 bases.

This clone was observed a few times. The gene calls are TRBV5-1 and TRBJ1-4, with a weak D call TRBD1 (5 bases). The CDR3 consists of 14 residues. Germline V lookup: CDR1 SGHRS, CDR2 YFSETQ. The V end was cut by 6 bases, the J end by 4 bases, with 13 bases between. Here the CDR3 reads CASTIGQGNEKLFF. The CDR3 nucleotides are TGCGCCAGCACCATTGGCCAGGGTAATGAAAAACTGTTTTTT.

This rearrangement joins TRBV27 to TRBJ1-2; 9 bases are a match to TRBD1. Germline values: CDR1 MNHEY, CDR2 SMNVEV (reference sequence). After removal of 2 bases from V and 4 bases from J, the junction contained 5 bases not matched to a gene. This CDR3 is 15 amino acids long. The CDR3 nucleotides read TGTGCCAGCAGTTTAGGGACAGGGATGGGCTATGGCTACACCTTC. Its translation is CASSLGTGMGYGYTF.

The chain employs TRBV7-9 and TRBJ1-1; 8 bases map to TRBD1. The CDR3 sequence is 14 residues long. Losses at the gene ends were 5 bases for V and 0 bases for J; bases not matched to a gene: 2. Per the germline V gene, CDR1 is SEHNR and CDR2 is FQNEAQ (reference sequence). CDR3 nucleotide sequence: TGTGCCAGCAGCCCGGGACAGGTGAACACTGAAGCTTTCTTT. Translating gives CASSPGQVNTEAFF.

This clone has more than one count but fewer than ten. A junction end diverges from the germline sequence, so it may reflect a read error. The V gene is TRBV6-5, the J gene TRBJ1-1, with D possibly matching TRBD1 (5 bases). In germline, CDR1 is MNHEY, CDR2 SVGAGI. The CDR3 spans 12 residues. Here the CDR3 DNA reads TGTGCCATCAGTGAGTCCAGGGCACAAGCTTTCTTT. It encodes CAISESRAQAFF.

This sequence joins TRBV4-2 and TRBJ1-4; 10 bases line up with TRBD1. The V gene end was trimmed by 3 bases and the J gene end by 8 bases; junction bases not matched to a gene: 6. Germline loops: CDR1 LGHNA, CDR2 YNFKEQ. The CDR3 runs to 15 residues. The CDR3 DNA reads TGTGCCAGCAGCCACACCGGGACAGGGGAAGAAAAACTGTTTTTT. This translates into CASSHTGTGEEKLFF.

The CDR3 nucleotides are TGTGCCAGCAGCGCTTCTGGGGCCAACGTCCTGACTTTC. The encoded protein is CASSASGANVLTF. The rearrangement uses TRBV9 and TRBJ2-6; D uncertain. This CDR3 is 13 amino acids long. The V gene's germline CDR1 is SGDLS and CDR2 YYNGEE. Trimming took 3 bases from V and 1 from J, leaving 2 bases between them.

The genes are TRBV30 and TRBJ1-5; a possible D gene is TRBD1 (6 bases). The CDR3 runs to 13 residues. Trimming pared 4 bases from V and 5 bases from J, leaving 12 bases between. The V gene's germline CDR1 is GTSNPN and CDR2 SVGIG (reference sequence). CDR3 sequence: CAWTLGADQPQHF. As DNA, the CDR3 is TGTGCCTGGACTCTGGGGGCGGATCAGCCCCAGCATTTT.

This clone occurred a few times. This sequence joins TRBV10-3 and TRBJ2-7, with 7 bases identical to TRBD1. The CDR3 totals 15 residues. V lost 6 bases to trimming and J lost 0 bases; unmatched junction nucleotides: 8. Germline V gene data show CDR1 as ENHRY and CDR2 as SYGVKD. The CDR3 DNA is TGTGCCATCAGAAAAGGGACAGACGGCTCCTACGAGCAGTACTTC. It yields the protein CAIRKGTDGSYEQYF.

The CDR3 DNA is TGTGCCAGCAGCGTAGCCCGAACAGGGGGCACTGAAGCTTTCTTT. Translated: CASSVARTGGTEAFF. The rearrangement uses TRBV9 and TRBJ1-1; the match to TRBD1 covers 8 bases. Germline V gives CDR1 SGDLS, CDR2 YYNGEE. The V segment lost 0 bases and the J segment 4 bases; nucleotides outside the gene matches: 5. This CDR3 comprises 15 residues. Complete variable domain (other parts from reference TRBV9 and TRBJ1-1): DSGVTQTPKHLITATGQRVTLRCSPRSGDLSVYWYQQSLDQGLQFLIQYYNGEERAKGNILERFSAQQFPDLHSELNLSSLELGDSALYFCASSVARTGGTEAFFGQGTRLTVV.

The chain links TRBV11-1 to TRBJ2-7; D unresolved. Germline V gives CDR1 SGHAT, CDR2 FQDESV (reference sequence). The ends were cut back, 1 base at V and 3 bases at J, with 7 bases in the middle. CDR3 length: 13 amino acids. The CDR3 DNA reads TGTGCCAGCAGCTTAGGGCAAAGCTACGAGCAGTACTTC. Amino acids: CASSLGQSYEQYF.

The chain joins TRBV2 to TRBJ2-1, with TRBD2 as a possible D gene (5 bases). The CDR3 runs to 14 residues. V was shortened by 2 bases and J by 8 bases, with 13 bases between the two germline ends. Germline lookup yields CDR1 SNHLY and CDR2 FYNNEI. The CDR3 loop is CASSERQPEDEQFF. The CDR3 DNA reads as TGTGCCAGCAGTGAAAGGCAACCGGAGGATGAGCAGTTCTTC.

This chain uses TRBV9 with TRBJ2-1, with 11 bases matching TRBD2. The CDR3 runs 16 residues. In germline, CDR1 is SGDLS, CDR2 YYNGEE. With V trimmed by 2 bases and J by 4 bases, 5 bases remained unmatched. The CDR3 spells CASSVSGTSGYNEQFF. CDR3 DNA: TGTGCCAGCAGCGTCTCCGGGACTAGCGGATACAATGAGCAGTTCTTC.

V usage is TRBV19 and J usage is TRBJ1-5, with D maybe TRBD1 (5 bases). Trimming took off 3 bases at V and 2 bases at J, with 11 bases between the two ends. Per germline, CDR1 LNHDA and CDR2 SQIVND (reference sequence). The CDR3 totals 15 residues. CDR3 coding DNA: TGTGCCAGTAGTATCTGGCAGGGTGGCAATCAGCCCCAGCATTTT. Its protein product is CASSIWQGGNQPQHF.

CDR3 in amino acids: CASSFLLGASVGYTF. CDR3 nucleotide sequence: TGTGCCAGCAGTTTCCTTCTGGGGGCAAGCGTGGGCTACACCTTC. The chain recombines TRBV27 with TRBJ1-2, with a weak D call TRBD1 (6 bases). The CDR3 is 15 residues long. V shed 3 bases and J shed 8 bases, with 19 bases lying between them. Per the germline V gene, CDR1 is MNHEY and CDR2 is SMNVEV (reference sequence).

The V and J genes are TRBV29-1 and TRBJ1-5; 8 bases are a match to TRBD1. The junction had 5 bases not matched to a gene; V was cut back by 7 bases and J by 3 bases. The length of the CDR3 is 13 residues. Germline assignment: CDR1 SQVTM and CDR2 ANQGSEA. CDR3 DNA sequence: TGCAGCGGTTCGACAGGGGACAATCAGCCCCAGCATTTT. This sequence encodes CSGSTGDNQPQHF.

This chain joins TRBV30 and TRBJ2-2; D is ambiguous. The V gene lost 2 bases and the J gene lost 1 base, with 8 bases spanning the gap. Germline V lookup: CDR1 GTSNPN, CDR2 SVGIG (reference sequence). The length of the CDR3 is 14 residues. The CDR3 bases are TGTGCCTGGAGTTTAAAAATGAACACCGGGGAGCTGTTTTTT. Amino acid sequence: CAWSLKMNTGELFF.

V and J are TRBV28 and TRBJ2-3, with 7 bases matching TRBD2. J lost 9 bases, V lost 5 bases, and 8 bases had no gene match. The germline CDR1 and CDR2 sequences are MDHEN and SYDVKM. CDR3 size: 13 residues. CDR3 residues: CASSPLPAGTQYF. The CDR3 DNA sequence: TGTGCCAGCAGTCCGCTTCCAGCGGGGACGCAGTATTTT.